The present entry profiles one TCR beta chain with its context. From blood CD8+ and CD4+ T cells, the TCR beta chain was sequenced. RNA amounts of about 0.45 to 1 ug underwent reverse transcription with random hexamers. Amplification of TCR beta CDR3 used immunoSEQ multiplex PCR across 54 Vbeta and 13 Jbeta. TCRdb redid the calling of the immunoSEQ multiplex PCR reads with MiXCR, one entry per CDR3 protein. The sample gives approximately 210,000 distinct CDR3 sequences, less than 95% of which show up once; around 0.15% is in the top ten. The V end lost 6 bases, the J end lost 13 bases, and 24 bases lay between the germline ends. This CDR3 region has 15 residues. The germline V gene has CDR1 LGHNA and CDR2 YNFKEQ. This specimen comes from a study of CD8 T cells in Susac syndrome.

Sample: CD4+ T cells from PBMCs. The TCR originated in a human donor with Susac syndrome. The V gene is TRBV4-2, the J gene TRBJ1-4, with D unclear. CDR3 bases: TGTGCCAGCAGTCATAGGAGCCAGAATGAAGTAGGACTGTTTTTT. Translating gives CASSHRSQNEVGLFF.